One sample yielded the 19 T cell receptor beta chains listed below, sequenced in a study of OX40 agonist ivuxolimab in advanced cancers. Assay used: immunoSEQ multiplex PCR; TCRdb lists only in-frame clones, some missing. In the table there are just under 75,000 clones, about 93% of which are singletons. Sequencing used CD4+ or CD8+ T cells sorted from blood, obtained in a trial of the OX40 agonist ivuxolimab. The receptor source for this set is an adult with an advanced solid tumor such as melanoma, head and neck, liver or kidney cancer.

The CDR3 is CASSPDGTHQETQYF. DNA of the CDR3: TGCGCCAGCAGCCCCGACGGGACACATCAAGAGACCCAGTACTTC. V and J are TRBV5-1 and TRBJ2-5, with TRBD1 as a possible D gene (6 bases). Trimming removed 4 bases at V and 2 bases at J, with 15 bases between. The germline V gene encodes CDR1 SGHRS and CDR2 YFSETQ. The CDR3 loop spans 15 amino acids.

The CDR3 coding sequence is TGTGCCAGCAGCTCCTCCCAGGGACTAGCGGGAGCTGGCACCGGGGAGCTGTTTTTT. It specifies CASSSSQGLAGAGTGELFF. The J gene is TRBJ2-2, the V gene TRBV7-2, with 14 bases matching TRBD2. The V segment lost 4 bases and the J segment 4 bases; nucleotides outside the gene matches: 11. Germline V gives CDR1 SGHTA, CDR2 FQGNSA. The CDR3 has 19 amino acids. The variable domain in full, with the rest retrieved from reference TRBV7-2 and TRBJ2-2, is GAGVSQSPSNKVTEKGKDVELRCDPISGHTALYWYRQSLGQGLEFLIYFQGNSAPDKSGLPSDRFSAERTGGSVSTLTIQRTQQEDSAVYLCASSSSQGLAGAGTGELFFGEGSRLTVL.

This chain uses TRBV5-6 with TRBJ1-2, with 9 positions matching TRBD1. The germline gives CDR1 SGHDT, CDR2 YYEEEE. This CDR3 is built from 14 residues. V shed 0 bases, J shed 7 bases, and the junction held 4 bases outside the gene matches. The CDR3 sequence: CASSLGDRGIGYTF. CDR3 nucleotides: TGTGCCAGCAGCTTGGGTGACAGGGGGATTGGCTACACCTTC.

This sequence joins TRBV19 and TRBJ2-1, with no clear D. CDR1 LNHDA and CDR2 SQIVND come from the germline V gene (reference sequence). The V and J ends lost 1 base and 4 bases respectively, with 11 bases between them. The CDR3 loop spans 15 amino acids. The CDR3: CASSIAGIEYNEQFF. The CDR3, as DNA: TGTGCCAGTAGTATAGCGGGTATTGAGTACAATGAGCAGTTCTTC. The full variable domain, rest sourced from reference TRBV19 and TRBJ2-1, is DGGITQSPKYLFRKEGQNVTLSCEQNLNHDAMYWYRQDPGQGLRLIYYSQIVNDFQKGDIAEGYSVSREKKESFPLTVTSAQKNPTAFYLCASSIAGIEYNEQFFGPGTRLTVL.

The chain recombines TRBV30 with TRBJ2-2; D gene uncertain. V lost 3 bases, J lost 6 bases, and 8 bases lay in between. Germline assignment: CDR1 GTSNPN and CDR2 SVGIG (reference sequence). CDR3 size: 12 residues. CDR3 amino acids: CAWSLVAGELFF. The CDR3 region has the DNA TGTGCCTGGAGCTTAGTGGCCGGGGAGCTGTTTTTT.

The rearrangement uses TRBV5-1 and TRBJ2-3; the D gene is possibly TRBD2 (6 bases). CDR3 length equals 17 residues. V was trimmed by 4 bases and J by 2 bases, leaving 20 bases between them. CDR1 is SGHRS and CDR2 is YFSETQ in the germline V gene. The DNA of the CDR3 is TGCGCCAGCAGCCTCCTCTTGGGGGAGGCCGTCACAGATACGCAGTATTTT. It is translated as CASSLLLGEAVTDTQYF.

The chain has TRBV10-2 and TRBJ2-7; D is uncertain. This CDR3 contains 12 residues. V lost 2 bases and J 2 bases, leaving 4 bases between the germline ends. Germline CDR1 WSHSY, CDR2 SAAADI. CDR3 coding DNA: TGCGCCAGCAGTGAGCAGACCTACGAGCAGTACTTC. It specifies CASSEQTYEQYF.

This chain uses TRBV27 with TRBJ1-2; the match to TRBD1 covers 8 bases. This CDR3 has 12 amino acids. Germline-derived CDR1 and CDR2 are MNHEY and SMNVEV (reference sequence). After removal of 6 bases from V and 8 bases from J, the junction contained 5 bases not matched to a gene. The CDR3 DNA sequence: TGTGCCAGCAGAACAACAGGGGGAGGCTACACCTTC. Protein: CASRTTGGGYTF.

The rearrangement uses TRBV18 and TRBJ2-1; 9 positions match TRBD1. The V and J ends lost 3 bases and 3 bases, in that order; junction bases with no gene match: 6. This CDR3 has 16 residues. The germline gives CDR1 KGHSH, CDR2 LQKENI. CDR3 region: CASSPDPGQGYNEQFF. The CDR3 DNA follows: TGTGCCAGCTCACCGGATCCGGGACAGGGCTACAATGAGCAGTTCTTC. The whole variable domain, remainder taken from reference TRBV18 and TRBJ2-1, is NAGVMQNPRHLVRRRGQEARLRCSPMKGHSHVYWYRQLPEEGLKFMVYLQKENIIDESGMPKERFSAEFPKEGPSILRIQQVVRGDSAAYFCASSPDPGQGYNEQFFGPGTRLTVL.

The V and J genes are TRBV30 and TRBJ2-3, with 12 bases matching TRBD2. The CDR3 has 15 residues. Germline loops: CDR1 GTSNPN, CDR2 SVGIG (reference sequence). J lost 6 bases, V lost 1 base, and 5 bases had no gene match. The CDR3 here is CAWSGTSGMGDTQYF. The CDR3 DNA follows: TGTGCCTGGAGTGGGACTAGCGGGATGGGGGATACGCAGTATTTT.

The V and J genes are TRBV4-1 and TRBJ1-5; no firm D call. This CDR3 comprises 15 residues. Germline CDR1 reads MGHRA; CDR2 reads YSYEKL. Trimming removed 2 bases from V and 0 bases from J, with 8 bases in between. The CDR3 nucleotides are TGCGCCAGCAGCCAACGCTCGAATAGCAATCAGCCCCAGCATTTT. Residues: CASSQRSNSNQPQHF.

This sequence joins TRBV19 and TRBJ2-1; 8 bases agree with TRBD2. This CDR3 region has 15 residues. The V and J ends lost 2 bases and 5 bases, in that order; junction bases with no gene match: 5. Germline lookup yields CDR1 LNHDA and CDR2 SQIVND (reference sequence). The CDR3: CASSISGGSDNEQFF. DNA of the CDR3: TGTGCCAGTAGTATAAGCGGGGGATCCGACAATGAGCAGTTCTTC.

This sequence joins TRBV6-4 and TRBJ2-2; tentatively, D is TRBD1 (5 bases). Germline V gene data show CDR1 as MRHNA and CDR2 as SNTAGT. The CDR3 loop spans 14 amino acids. V shed 3 bases and J shed 1 base, with 6 bases lying between them. Here the CDR3 reads CASSEQGNTGELFF. The CDR3 region has the DNA TGTGCCAGCAGTGAGCAGGGGAACACCGGGGAGCTGTTTTTT.

The V call is TRBV6-1, the J call TRBJ1-1; unclear D gene. The CDR3 contains 12 residues. CDR1 is MNHNS and CDR2 is SASEGT in the germline V gene. Trimming cost V 5 bases and J 6 bases, with 10 bases left between them. CDR3: CASSFHISEAFF. The CDR3 region has the DNA TGTGCCAGCAGTTTCCACATATCTGAAGCTTTCTTT.

CDR3 coding DNA: TGTGCCAGCAGTTACTCGAGACCTCCCAAGTCCGAGCAGTTCTTC. It translates to CASSYSRPPKSEQFF. The chain couples TRBV6-5 to TRBJ2-1; D is ambiguous. This CDR3 is built from 15 residues. V was trimmed by 0 bases and J by 10 bases, leaving 16 bases between them. Germline V lookup: CDR1 MNHEY, CDR2 SVGAGI.

This chain uses TRBV7-2 with TRBJ1-1; D remains ambiguous. Deletions cut 0 bases from V and 0 bases from J, with 8 bases between. This CDR3 spans 15 amino acids. Germline assignment: CDR1 SGHTA and CDR2 FQGNSA. CDR3 sequence (DNA): TGTGCCAGCAGCTTAGCAGGGCAGATGAACACTGAAGCTTTCTTT. This translates into CASSLAGQMNTEAFF.

DNA of the CDR3: TGTGCCTGGAACCGACCCGGGGACTATGGCTACACCTTC. It codes for CAWNRPGDYGYTF. V is TRBV30 and J is TRBJ1-2; D gene uncertain. Trimming removed 4 bases from V and 3 bases from J, with 12 bases in between. Germline V gives CDR1 GTSNPN, CDR2 SVGIG (reference sequence). The CDR3 totals 13 residues.

J is TRBJ1-1 and V is TRBV25-1; D perhaps matches TRBD1 (6 bases). The CDR3 length is 15 residues. V lost 1 base to trimming and J lost 2 bases, with 11 bases between them. CDR1 MGHDK and CDR2 SYGVNS come from the germline V gene. The CDR3 nucleotides read TGTGCCAGCAGTGAATGGGGGGCTGCCAACACTGAAGCTTTCTTT. This sequence encodes CASSEWGAANTEAFF.

This chain links TRBV15 with TRBJ1-4; D ambiguous. V was shortened by 3 bases and J by 3 bases, with 11 bases between the two germline ends. Germline V gives CDR1 LNHNV, CDR2 YYDKDF (reference sequence). The CDR3 sequence is 15 residues long. The CDR3 spells CATSSYGVANEKLFF. Here the CDR3 DNA reads TGTGCCACCAGCAGCTACGGGGTAGCTAATGAAAAACTGTTTTTT.